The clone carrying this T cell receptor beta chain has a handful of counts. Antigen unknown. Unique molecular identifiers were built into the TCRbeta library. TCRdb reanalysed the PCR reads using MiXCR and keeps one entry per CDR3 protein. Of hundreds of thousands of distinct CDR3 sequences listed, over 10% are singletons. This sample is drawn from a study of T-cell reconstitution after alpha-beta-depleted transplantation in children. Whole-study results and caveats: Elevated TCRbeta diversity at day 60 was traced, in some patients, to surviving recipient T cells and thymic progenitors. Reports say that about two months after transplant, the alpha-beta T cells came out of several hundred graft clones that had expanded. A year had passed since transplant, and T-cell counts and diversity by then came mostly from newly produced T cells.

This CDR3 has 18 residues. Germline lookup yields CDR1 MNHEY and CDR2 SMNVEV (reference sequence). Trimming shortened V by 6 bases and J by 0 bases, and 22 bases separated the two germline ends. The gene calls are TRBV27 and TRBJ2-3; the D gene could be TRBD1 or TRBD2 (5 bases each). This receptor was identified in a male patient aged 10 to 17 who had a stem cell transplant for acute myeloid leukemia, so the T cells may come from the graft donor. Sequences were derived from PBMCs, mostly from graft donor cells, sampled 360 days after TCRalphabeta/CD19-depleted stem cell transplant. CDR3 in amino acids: CASRPLSVGAASTDTQYF. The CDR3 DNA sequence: TGTGCCAGCAGACCTCTTTCTGTCGGGGCGGCTAGCACAGATACGCAGTATTTT.